This T cell receptor beta chain was captured by sequencing in a study of blood T cell repertoires in COVID-19. Turning to the study itself: Nucleic acid was either cDNA or gDNA, and it came from T cells, B-cell-depleted T cells, or PBMCs.

In this sample, this clone turned up a few times. Authors' analysis steps: How many nucleated cells were present was estimated from reference gene primer amplification. Profiled with immunoSEQ multiplex PCR; TCRdb holds only in-frame clones, not every one. For V, J and clone size, that table is used; D and trimming come from the DNA. Found here are about 190,000 clones, 78% of them singletons; the top ten hold about 3%. The sample taken for sequencing was peripheral blood. The receptor's source is a woman of 80 years or more with active or convalescent COVID-19.

Here the CDR3 DNA reads TGTGCCAGCTCAGCCGGACAGGGGAGCCATAATTCACCCCTCCACTTT. This codes for CASSAGQGSHNSPLHF. V usage is TRBV18 and J usage is TRBJ1-6, with 9 bases aligning to TRBD1. CDR3 size: 16 residues. Trimming removed 5 bases from V and 5 bases from J; junction bases left unmatched: 7. CDR1 is KGHSH, CDR2 LQKENI, per germline.